These 10 T cell receptor beta chains were sequenced from one sample in a study of cytomegalovirus exposure and HLA in healthy donors. PCR employed 60 Vbeta and 13 Jbeta primers. Data came from immunoSEQ multiplex PCR; TCRdb stores just in-frame clones and leaves some out. Of about 140,000 clones listed, about 80% were seen once; the top ten hold approximately 1.5%. The source material was PBMCs. Receptors originate from a man aged 25-40 years in good health and CMV-seropositive.

V is TRBV19 and J is TRBJ2-1; possibly TRBD2 for D (6 bases). This CDR3 contains 15 residues. Deletions cut 5 bases from V and 8 bases from J, with 19 bases between. Germline V gene data show CDR1 as LNHDA and CDR2 as SQIVND (reference sequence). DNA for the CDR3: TGTGCCAGTAGTCGGCCGGGACTCCTGAACCATGAGCAGTTCTTC. Translation: CASSRPGLLNHEQFF. Full variable domain (missing parts from reference TRBV19 and TRBJ2-1): DGGITQSPKYLFRKEGQNVTLSCEQNLNHDAMYWYRQDPGQGLRLIYYSQIVNDFQKGDIAEGYSVSREKKESFPLTVTSAQKNPTAFYLCASSRPGLLNHEQFFGPGTRLTVL.

With regard to this clone: The identical CDR3 is also encoded by other nucleotide sequences in the sample. The chain links TRBV29-1 to TRBJ1-1; no reliable D call. The CDR3 consists of 13 residues. Trimming shortened V by 6 bases and J by 0 bases, and 11 bases separated the two germline ends. Germline assignment: CDR1 SQVTM and CDR2 ANQGSEA. The CDR3 is CSVGGQLNTEAFF. DNA for the CDR3: TGCAGCGTCGGAGGGCAGCTGAACACTGAAGCTTTCTTT.

J is TRBJ2-3 and V is TRBV25-1; 8 positions agree with TRBD2. Unmatched junction bases numbered 6, after V lost 3 bases and J lost 4 bases. CDR1 and CDR2 (germline): MGHDK, SYGVNS. This CDR3 comprises 15 residues. CDR3 sequence: CASSDERGRADTQYF. The DNA for the CDR3 is TGTGCCAGCAGTGACGAGCGGGGGAGGGCAGATACGCAGTATTTT.

The chain uses TRBV30 and TRBJ2-3, with 7 nucleotides matching TRBD2. J was trimmed by 0 bases and V by 4 bases; bases with no gene match: 7. From germline, CDR1 is GTSNPN and CDR2 SVGIG (reference sequence). The CDR3 spans 15 residues. The DNA of the CDR3 is TGTGCCTGGAAAGTGGGGGGGAGTAGCACAGATACGCAGTATTTT. It translates to CAWKVGGSSTDTQYF.

This clone was seen only once. This chain connects TRBV5-1 to TRBJ2-4, with D possibly matching TRBD2 (6 bases). Trimming stripped 5 bases from V and 8 bases from J, with 26 bases between. The V gene's germline CDR1 is SGHRS and CDR2 YFSETQ. The CDR3 loop spans 17 amino acids. Written as DNA, the CDR3 is TGCGCCAGCAGAGTTGGGGGGATCGAGGGAGCACAGGACATTCAGTACTTC. Encoded protein: CASRVGGIEGAQDIQYF.

The table lists this clone with a few counts. The chain uses TRBV2 and TRBJ2-5; possibly TRBD1 for D (5 bases). The germline V gene has CDR1 SNHLY and CDR2 FYNNEI. The CDR3 has 14 residues. V was shortened by 2 bases and J by 1 base, with 8 bases between the two germline ends. Here the CDR3 reads CASSEQGAQETQYF. Written as DNA, the CDR3 is TGTGCCAGCAGTGAACAAGGGGCCCAAGAGACCCAGTACTTC.

With regard to this clone: One end of the junction fails to match germline, which may point to a read error. The chain links TRBV7-9 to TRBJ2-7; D not resolved. The germline CDR1 and CDR2 sequences are SEHNR and FQNEAQ (reference sequence). The CDR3 has 12 residues. CDR3 amino acids: CSSSFDPGGQYF. Written as DNA, the CDR3 is TGTTCCAGCAGCTTCGACCCCGGCGGGCAGTACTTC.

J is TRBJ2-1 and V is TRBV11-2; 7 nucleotides agree with TRBD1. The CDR3 is made up of 15 amino acids. The germline V gene encodes CDR1 SGHAT and CDR2 FQNNGV. V lost 5 bases to trimming and J lost 4 bases; unmatched junction nucleotides: 8. The CDR3 protein is CASSLGRTGYNEQFF. CDR3 DNA: TGTGCCAGCAGCCTCGGCCGGACAGGATACAATGAGCAGTTCTTC.

V usage is TRBV15 and J usage is TRBJ1-3, with a possible D match to TRBD1 (5 bases). The CDR3 loop spans 15 amino acids. Germline values: CDR1 LNHNV, CDR2 YYDKDF (reference sequence). Trimming cost V 3 bases and J 4 bases, with 13 bases left between them. The CDR3 reads CATSRTGRGGNTIYF. The CDR3 DNA is TGTGCCACCAGCAGGACGGGGCGGGGAGGAAACACCATATATTTT.

The chain employs TRBV5-5 and TRBJ2-7, with D possibly matching TRBD1 (6 bases). CDR3 length: 13 residues. CDR1 is SGHKS, CDR2 YYEKEE, per germline (reference sequence). V shed 4 bases and J shed 4 bases, with 12 bases lying between them. CDR3: CASSQQGAYEQYF. CDR3 in DNA: TGTGCCAGCAGCCAACAGGGAGCGTACGAGCAGTACTTC.